Described below is a single T cell receptor (beta chain) sequence and its context. Some clones are missing from TCRdb's copy, which holds only in-frame ones; the method was immunoSEQ multiplex PCR. The sample carries roughly 120,000 clones, 70% to 90% recorded once. Germline lookup yields CDR1 LNHDA and CDR2 SQIVND (reference sequence). The length of the CDR3 is 15 residues. Trimming pared 8 bases from V and 0 bases from J, leaving 13 bases between. The data were taken from a study of T cell responses to AZD1222 COVID-19 vaccine. The chain employs TRBV19 and TRBJ1-4, with TRBD1 as a possible D gene (5 bases). The TCR sequence derives from an adult in good health. The sequenced sample was peripheral blood, obtained on day 0 of AZD1222 vaccination. CDR3: CASAGAPATNEKLFF. The CDR3 DNA is TGTGCCAGTGCCGGGGCCCCTGCAACTAATGAAAAACTGTTTTTT.